This T cell receptor (beta chain) was obtained from a study of beta chain features in type 1 diabetes. In the study overall: Taken together, all samples contributed 90 million to 140 million examined sorted cells. Whole-study findings and limits: Type 1 diabetes patients had TCRB CDR3s that were shorter (moderately but significantly so) in all four CD4+ subsets.

Every isolated RNA sample was fully reverse transcribed, so sequencing captured expressed TCRB transcripts. Some clones are missing from TCRdb's copy, which holds only in-frame ones; the method was immunoSEQ multiplex PCR. Of hundreds of thousands of clones listed, about 17% are singletons. On this clone itself: Its antigen is unidentified.

Purity exceeded 95% in all sorted populations. CDR3 length: 16 amino acids. Germline values: CDR1 SGHRS, CDR2 YFSETQ. The V end lost 0 bases, the J end lost 0 bases, and 9 bases lay between the germline ends. The source is a woman aged 18 to 35 in good health. The chain is built from TRBV5-1 and TRBJ2-2; TRBD1 might be the D (6 bases). The material sequenced was naive CD4+ T cells from blood. CDR3 in amino acids: CASSLAAGANTGELFF. CDR3 sequence (DNA): TGCGCCAGCAGCTTGGCAGCAGGGGCGAACACCGGGGAGCTGTTTTTT.